Below are 27 T cell receptor beta chains sequenced from a single sample in a study of T cell repertoires in cytomegalovirus infection (dated by TCRdb to the late 2010s). Sequencing relied on an Illumina HiSeq 1500. TCRdb reran the public reads through fastp at Q25 and MiXCR, keeping productive beta chains. Each entry is one CDR3 protein sequence, shown with its most common DNA and genes. Present in this sample are around 260,000 distinct CDR3 sequences, over 20% of which were seen just once. Together, the top ten hold 11% to 15% of the sample. The sample was PBMCs. The receptors were sampled from a human donor in good health (CMV status not recorded). Some clones in this sample may be carry-over from other donors' samples.

With respect to this clonotype: This sequence may be a read error, since a much larger clone differs from it by one base. The chain joins TRBV7-8 to TRBJ2-5; 7 bases align to TRBD2. The CDR3 contains 14 residues. Germline V lookup: CDR1 SGHVS, CDR2 FQNEAQ. The CDR3 DNA follows: TGTGCCAGCAGCTTAGCGGGGGGGGTTGAGACCCAGTCCTTC. Its translation is CASSLAGGVETQSF.

The chain joins TRBV7-2 to TRBJ1-2; maybe TRBD1 (5 bases). The CDR3 length is 15 residues. V was pared by 1 base and J by 6 bases, with 15 bases between. The V gene's germline CDR1 is SGHTA and CDR2 FQGNSA. CDR3 sequence (DNA): TGTGCCAGCAGCTTAGTTGCAGGGTCTTGGGATGGCTACACCTTC. It is translated as CASSLVAGSWDGYTF. The full variable domain, in which reference TRBV7-2 and TRBJ1-2 provide the parts outside the CDR3, is GAGVSQSPSNKVTEKGKDVELRCDPISGHTALYWYRQSLGQGLEFLIYFQGNSAPDKSGLPSDRFSAERTGGSVSTLTIQRTQQEDSAVYLCASSLVAGSWDGYTFGSGTRLTVV.

This clonotype was seen many times. The chain carries TRBV7-2 and TRBJ1-1; 9 bases line up with TRBD1. CDR1 and CDR2 (germline): SGHTA, FQGNSA. The CDR3 sequence is 13 residues long. Trimming took 4 bases from V and 11 from J; bases not matched to a gene: 8. CDR3 nucleotide sequence: TGTGCCAGCAGCTCGTACGGGACAGGGAGTGCTTTCTTT. Protein product: CASSSYGTGSAFF.

This clonotype was detected only once. For the CDR3, the DNA is TGTGCCACCAGCAGAGATCTATTGAGTCAGCCCCAGCATTTT. Protein product: CATSRDLLSQPQHF. The chain is built from TRBV15 and TRBJ1-5; D not resolved. Deletions cut 0 bases from V and 6 bases from J, with 9 bases between. The germline V gene has CDR1 LNHNV and CDR2 YYDKDF (reference sequence). CDR3 size: 14 residues.

Many counts were recorded for this clonotype. CDR3 amino acids: CASSQIQGNGYTF. The DNA for the CDR3 is TGTGCCAGCAGCCAAATACAGGGAAATGGCTACACCTTC. This chain uses TRBV2 with TRBJ1-2, with a tentative D call TRBD1 (6 bases). CDR3 length: 13 residues. V dropped 6 bases and J dropped 6 bases, with 14 bases sitting between them. Germline V lookup: CDR1 SNHLY, CDR2 FYNNEI.

The J gene is TRBJ2-4, the V gene TRBV12-5; D uncertain. This CDR3 spans 12 amino acids. The V end lost 7 bases, the J end lost 0 bases, and 4 bases lay between the germline ends. Germline values: CDR1 LGHNT, CDR2 FRNRAP. The CDR3 region has the DNA TGTGCTAGTGCACTAGCCAAAAACATTCAGTACTTC. Translating gives CASALAKNIQYF.

The chain couples TRBV5-1 to TRBJ2-3; 15 nucleotides match TRBD2. The CDR3 contains 19 residues. The J segment lost 2 bases and the V segment lost 4 bases, leaving 11 bases of the junction unmatched. CDR1 is SGHRS and CDR2 is YFSETQ in the germline V gene. The CDR3: CASSKGLAGGLPFTDTQYF. CDR3 sequence (DNA): TGCGCCAGCAGCAAGGGACTAGCGGGGGGCCTACCTTTCACAGATACGCAGTATTTT.

The chain uses TRBV7-3 and TRBJ1-5, with D possibly TRBD1 on 6 matching bases. V lost 5 bases, J lost 5 bases, and 10 bases lay in between. This CDR3 is 13 amino acids long. Germline loops: CDR1 SGHTA, CDR2 FQGTGA. This chain's CDR3 is CASSEDSHQPQHF. The CDR3, as DNA: TGTGCCAGCAGCGAGGACAGCCATCAGCCCCAGCATTTT.

This clonotype was counted ten times or more. This chain uses TRBV7-9 with TRBJ1-1, with a possible D match to TRBD1 (5 bases). CDR3 length: 14 amino acids. CDR1 and CDR2 (germline): SEHNR, FQNEAQ (reference sequence). Trimming removed 1 base at V and 4 bases at J, with 10 bases between. The CDR3 region is CASSLVGVGTEAFF. CDR3 DNA sequence: TGTGCCAGCAGCTTAGTAGGGGTGGGCACTGAAGCTTTCTTT. Together with reference TRBV7-9 and TRBJ1-1, the CDR3 gives the full variable domain: DTGVSQNPRHKITKRGQNVTFRCDPISEHNRLYWYRQTLGQGPEFLTYFQNEAQLEKSRLLSDRFSAERPKGSFSTLEIQRTEQGDSAMYLCASSLVGVGTEAFFGQGTRLTVV.

In its sample, this clonotype was seen many times. This chain connects TRBV7-2 to TRBJ2-4, with D possibly TRBD1 on 6 matching bases. V was cut by 0 bases and J by 11 bases, with 17 bases left in between. Germline values: CDR1 SGHTA, CDR2 FQGNSA. The CDR3 spans 15 residues. CDR3: CASSLAPNRETVQYF. DNA of the CDR3: TGTGCCAGCAGCTTAGCACCGAACAGGGAAACCGTTCAGTACTTC.

This clonotype was detected a few times. Germline is not matched at one junction end, which may reflect a read error. This rearrangement joins TRBV11-2 to TRBJ2-5, with D unclear. CDR3 length equals 10 residues. The germline V gene has CDR1 SGHAT and CDR2 FQNNGV. The CDR3 DNA reads TGTGCCAGCAGCTTAGATCGACCCCACTTC. This sequence encodes CASSLDRPHF.

This clonotype was observed a handful of times. The chain employs TRBV11-2 and TRBJ2-7; TRBD1 aligns across 7 bases. Trimming at V came to 3 bases and at J to 8 bases, leaving 10 bases not matched to a gene. The CDR3 is made up of 14 amino acids. Germline CDR1 reads SGHAT; CDR2 reads FQNNGV. The CDR3 DNA follows: TGTGCCAGCAGCTTGGGGCTGACAGGGCAAAAGCAGTACTTC. Amino acids: CASSLGLTGQKQYF. The variable domain in full, completed from reference TRBV11-2 and TRBJ2-7, reads EAGVAQSPRYKIIEKRQSVAFWCNPISGHATLYWYQQILGQGPKLLIQFQNNGVVDDSQLPKDRFSAERLKGVDSTLKIQPAKLEDSAVYLCASSLGLTGQKQYFGPGTRLTVT.

The chain uses TRBV15 and TRBJ2-5; TRBD2 is a possible D gene (6 bases). From germline, CDR1 is LNHNV and CDR2 YYDKDF (reference sequence). V lost 0 bases to trimming and J lost 7 bases, with 12 bases between them. This CDR3 is 14 amino acids long. The CDR3 is CATSREEGIRTQYF. The DNA for the CDR3 is TGTGCCACCAGCAGAGAGGAGGGGATACGGACCCAGTACTTC.

In nucleotides, the CDR3 is TGTGCCAGCAGACCATCGCGGCTTAGCACAGATACGCAGTATTTT. Residues: CASRPSRLSTDTQYF. The rearrangement links TRBV7-9 to TRBJ2-3; D unclear. Germline CDR1 and CDR2: SEHNR and FQNEAQ (reference sequence). This CDR3 has 15 residues. V lost 6 bases to trimming and J lost 0 bases, with 13 bases between them.

The sample holds many counts of this clonotype. This chain joins TRBV7-8 and TRBJ2-5, with no clear D. Deletions cut 3 bases from V and 1 base from J, with 9 bases between. This CDR3 is 14 amino acids long. Germline V gives CDR1 SGHVS, CDR2 FQNEAQ. The CDR3 reads CASSFMDGQETQYF. The CDR3 nucleotides read TGTGCCAGCAGCTTTATGGACGGCCAAGAGACCCAGTACTTC.

This clonotype is a singleton in its sample. The chain recombines TRBV30 with TRBJ2-5; 7 positions match TRBD1. Trimming at V came to 2 bases and at J to 0 bases, leaving 3 bases not matched to a gene. The CDR3 consists of 14 residues. Germline V gene data show CDR1 as GTSNPN and CDR2 as SVGIG (reference sequence). CDR3 in DNA: TGTGCCTGGAGTAAGGGGGCTAACCAAGAGACCCAGTACTTC. Its translation is CAWSKGANQETQYF.

The V and J genes are TRBV28 and TRBJ1-4; D perhaps matches TRBD1 (6 bases). The V gene's germline CDR1 is MDHEN and CDR2 SYDVKM. The CDR3 sequence is 12 residues long. The V and J ends lost 5 bases and 12 bases respectively, with 13 bases between them. The DNA of the CDR3 is TGTGCCAGCAGTAAGGACTACAGGGAACTGTTTTTT. This codes for CASSKDYRELFF.

The chain couples TRBV12-5 to TRBJ2-5; 7 nucleotides match TRBD2. CDR1 is LGHNT and CDR2 is FRNRAP in the germline V gene. The V segment lost 4 bases and the J segment 2 bases; nucleotides outside the gene matches: 1. The CDR3 totals 13 residues. This CDR3 reads CASGSSGQETQYF. The CDR3 DNA sequence: TGTGCTAGTGGTTCTAGCGGTCAAGAGACCCAGTACTTC.

This clonotype was detected a few times. The chain has TRBV28 and TRBJ2-3; tentative D call: TRBD2 (6 bases). V was trimmed by 3 bases and J by 6 bases, leaving 16 bases between them. The CDR3 loop spans 15 amino acids. Germline V lookup: CDR1 MDHEN, CDR2 SYDVKM. CDR3 sequence reads: CASSFAGGRSDTQYF. The CDR3 DNA sequence: TGTGCCAGCAGTTTCGCCGGGGGAAGATCGGATACGCAGTATTTT.

This clonotype was detected a few times. The gene calls are TRBV7-9 and TRBJ2-6; a possible D gene is TRBD1 (6 bases). The CDR3 loop spans 16 amino acids. V shed 5 bases and J shed 2 bases, with 13 bases lying between them. Germline assignment: CDR1 SEHNR and CDR2 FQNEAQ (reference sequence). CDR3 in DNA: TGTGCCAGCAGCCCTCAGGGGCGGGCTGGGGCCAACGTCCTGACTTTC. Translating it yields CASSPQGRAGANVLTF. The whole variable domain, remainder taken from reference TRBV7-9 and TRBJ2-6, is DTGVSQNPRHKITKRGQNVTFRCDPISEHNRLYWYRQTLGQGPEFLTYFQNEAQLEKSRLLSDRFSAERPKGSFSTLEIQRTEQGDSAMYLCASSPQGRAGANVLTFGAGSRLTVL.

This clonotype appeared many times. V is TRBV7-2 and J is TRBJ2-7; the match to TRBD1 covers 7 bases. Germline assignment: CDR1 SGHTA and CDR2 FQGNSA. J lost 2 bases, V lost 5 bases, and 3 bases had no gene match. The CDR3 spans 13 residues. The DNA for the CDR3 is TGTGCCAGCAGCCTGGACAGGCCCTACGAGCAGTACTTC. Translated: CASSLDRPYEQYF.

There are many counts of this clonotype. The chain links TRBV7-2 to TRBJ2-1; D is ambiguous. Trimming cost V 1 base and J 6 bases, with 7 bases left between them. Germline lookup yields CDR1 SGHTA and CDR2 FQGNSA. This CDR3 contains 13 residues. The CDR3 sequence is CASSLGNSNEQFF. In DNA, the CDR3 is TGTGCCAGCAGCTTAGGTAATAGCAATGAGCAGTTCTTC.

The rearrangement joins TRBV7-8 to TRBJ2-1; TRBD2 matches at 15 bases. The CDR3 totals 18 residues. The germline V gene has CDR1 SGHVS and CDR2 FQNEAQ. Losses at the gene ends were 5 bases for V and 0 bases for J; bases not matched to a gene: 5. CDR3 in DNA: TGTGCCAGCAGCCCGGGACTAGCGGGAGGAAGCTCCTACAATGAGCAGTTCTTC. Its protein product is CASSPGLAGGSSYNEQFF.

This clonotype was counted a few times. The chain uses TRBV7-9 and TRBJ2-7; D remains unclear. The CDR3 is 14 residues long. Germline V gene data show CDR1 as SEHNR and CDR2 as FQNEAQ (reference sequence). V lost 5 bases and J lost 1, with 12 bases in between. DNA of the CDR3: TGTGCCAGCAGCGATCAGGTTGGGTCCTACGAGCAGTACTTC. This translates into CASSDQVGSYEQYF.

This rearrangement joins TRBV28 to TRBJ2-7; unclear D gene. Germline V CDR1 and CDR2: MDHEN, SYDVKM. Trimming shortened V by 3 bases and J by 6 bases, and 6 bases separated the two germline ends. The CDR3 consists of 11 residues. CDR3 in DNA: TGTGCCAGCAGTTTTTTTAGCGAGCAGTACTTC. Its translation: CASSFFSEQYF.

This clonotype showed up just a few times. The chain has TRBV7-2 and TRBJ2-2, with unresolved D. Between the trimmed V and J ends, which lost 5 bases and 7 bases, there was a span of 8 bases. This CDR3 comprises 12 residues. CDR1 is SGHTA and CDR2 is FQGNSA in the germline V gene. The CDR3 DNA sequence: TGTGCCAGCAGCCGGTATGGCGGGGAGCTGTTTTTT. Protein sequence: CASSRYGGELFF.

The chain couples TRBV5-6 to TRBJ2-7; a possible D gene is TRBD1 (6 bases). This CDR3 region has 14 residues. V shed 4 bases and J shed 3 bases, with 14 bases lying between them. Germline V gives CDR1 SGHDT, CDR2 YYEEEE. This CDR3 is CASSIGGDFYEQYF. CDR3 DNA sequence: TGTGCCAGCAGCATTGGGGGCGACTTCTACGAGCAGTACTTC.